Following are 25 T cell receptor beta chains from one sample sequenced in a study of blood T cell repertoires in COVID-19. Sequenced by immunoSEQ multiplex PCR; TCRdb stores in-frame clones only, minus some. In the table there are some 220,000 clones, approximately 85% of which are singletons. The sequenced material came from peripheral blood. These receptors were collected from a man aged 50 or older who had recovered from COVID-19.

The genes are TRBV20-1 and TRBJ1-2; D ambiguous. The CDR3 runs to 11 residues. Per germline, CDR1 DFQATT and CDR2 SNEGSKA (reference sequence). V lost 2 bases to trimming and J lost 8 bases, with 9 bases between them. The chain's CDR3 is CSARPVRGYTF. In nucleotides, the CDR3 is TGCAGTGCTAGACCGGTCCGAGGCTACACCTTC.

This chain connects TRBV10-1 to TRBJ2-5; 7 bases line up with TRBD1. The germline V gene has CDR1 WNHNN and CDR2 SYGVQD (reference sequence). V lost 2 bases, J lost 4 bases, and 7 bases stayed unmatched. The CDR3 is 15 residues long. The CDR3 here is CASSENRGGRETQYF. CDR3 nucleotides: TGCGCCAGCAGTGAGAACAGGGGCGGACGAGAGACCCAGTACTTC.

The chain employs TRBV6-6 and TRBJ2-3; tentative D call: TRBD1 (5 bases). The CDR3 totals 14 residues. Germline values: CDR1 MNHNY, CDR2 SVGAGI (reference sequence). V lost 6 bases to trimming and J lost 4 bases, with 14 bases between them. The chain's CDR3 is CASSLSTASDTQYF. The DNA of the CDR3 is TGTGCCAGCAGCCTTTCGACAGCGTCAGATACGCAGTATTTT.

This clone showed up just once. This sequence joins TRBV9 and TRBJ1-3, with 9 bases fitting TRBD1. V shed 0 bases, J shed 2 bases, and the junction held 0 bases outside the gene matches. The CDR3 length is 15 residues. From germline, CDR1 is SGDLS and CDR2 YYNGEE. The CDR3 nucleotides read TGTGCCAGCAGCGTAGGGACAGGGGCTGGAAACACCATATATTTT. Translation: CASSVGTGAGNTIYF. The variable domain in full, completed from reference TRBV9 and TRBJ1-3, reads DSGVTQTPKHLITATGQRVTLRCSPRSGDLSVYWYQQSLDQGLQFLIQYYNGEERAKGNILERFSAQQFPDLHSELNLSSLELGDSALYFCASSVGTGAGNTIYFGEGSWLTVV.

V and J are TRBV7-8 and TRBJ2-7, with 9 bases matching TRBD2. The V gene's germline CDR1 is SGHVS and CDR2 FQNEAQ. V dropped 3 bases and J dropped 4; count of bases not matched to a gene: 16. CDR3 size: 18 residues. The CDR3 sequence is CASSFGSSGNQSPYEQYF. The CDR3 region has the DNA TGTGCCAGCAGCTTCGGCTCTAGCGGGAACCAATCCCCTTACGAGCAGTACTTC. The full variable domain, in which reference TRBV7-8 and TRBJ2-7 provide the parts outside the CDR3, is GAGVSQSPRYKVAKRGQDVALRCDPISGHVSLFWYQQALGQGPEFLTYFQNEAQLDKSGLPSDRFFAERPEGSVSTLKIQRTQQEDSAVYLCASSFGSSGNQSPYEQYFGPGTRLTVT.

This clone was seen a few times. This chain uses TRBV2 with TRBJ2-2; TRBD2 agrees at 7 bases. The CDR3 runs 14 residues. Trimming cost V 6 bases and J 8 bases; bases outside gene matches: 9. Germline V lookup: CDR1 SNHLY, CDR2 FYNNEI. Written as DNA, the CDR3 is TGTGCCAGCAGGAGCGGGGACCCTTCGGGGGAGCTGTTTTTT. Translating it yields CASRSGDPSGELFF.

The CDR3 sequence: CASSQDTNYGYTF. DNA of the CDR3: TGCGCCAGCAGCCAAGATACTAACTATGGCTACACCTTC. The V gene is TRBV4-1, the J gene TRBJ1-2; D call uncertain. The V end lost 0 bases, the J end lost 0 bases, and 2 bases lay between the germline ends. The CDR3 sequence is 13 residues long. Germline values: CDR1 MGHRA, CDR2 YSYEKL.

The rearrangement joins TRBV5-1 to TRBJ2-2; D unclear. This CDR3 comprises 16 residues. Germline V lookup: CDR1 SGHRS, CDR2 YFSETQ. Between the trimmed V and J ends, which lost 0 bases and 4 bases, there was a span of 13 bases. CDR3 sequence (DNA): TGCGCCAGCAGCTTGGGAGAACTCTCATTCACCGGGGAGCTGTTTTTT. Protein sequence: CASSLGELSFTGELFF.

Remarks on this clone: At one boundary the junction diverges from the germline segment, which might be a read error. The gene calls are TRBV3-1 (or the pseudogene TRBV3-2) and TRBJ2-2; the match to TRBD1 covers 7 bases. Germline-derived CDR1 and CDR2 are LGHDT and YNNKEL (reference sequence). The CDR3 is 14 amino acids. The CDR3 DNA sequence: TGTGCCAGCAGCGAAGACAGGGCCGCCGGGGAGCTGTTTTTT. Translated: CASSEDRAAGELFF.

The genes are TRBV12-3 or TRBV12-4 and TRBJ2-7; the D gene is possibly TRBD1 (6 bases). V shed 4 bases and J shed 7 bases, with 11 bases lying between them. The CDR3 loop spans 12 amino acids. The CDR3 reads CASSWDTREQYF. CDR3 sequence (DNA): TGTGCCAGCAGTTGGGACACCCGGGAGCAGTACTTC.

Here the CDR3 DNA reads TGCAGCGTTGTCGGACTAGCGGGAAGGTCGAACACCGGGGAGCTGTTTTTT. Its protein is CSVVGLAGRSNTGELFF. The chain has TRBV29-1 and TRBJ2-2; 12 nucleotides line up with TRBD2. The ends lost 4 bases at V and 0 bases at J; junction bases unmatched: 6. From germline, CDR1 is SQVTM and CDR2 ANQGSEA. The CDR3 totals 17 residues.

The chain recombines TRBV28 with TRBJ2-5; D is undetermined. This CDR3 is 13 amino acids long. V lost 1 base and J 5 bases, leaving 8 bases between the germline ends. Germline V gives CDR1 MDHEN, CDR2 SYDVKM. CDR3 sequence reads: CASSLFSEETQYF. For the CDR3, the DNA is TGTGCCAGCAGTTTATTTAGTGAGGAGACCCAGTACTTC.

This chain joins TRBV5-1 and TRBJ2-5; TRBD2 agrees at 10 bases. Per the germline V gene, CDR1 is SGHRS and CDR2 is YFSETQ. The trim removed 0 bases at V and 5 bases at J, leaving 7 bases unmatched. This CDR3 has 16 residues. CDR3 sequence: CASSLAAASGSETQYF. The CDR3 nucleotides are TGCGCCAGCAGCTTGGCGGCGGCTAGCGGGAGCGAGACCCAGTACTTC.

The chain carries TRBV14 and TRBJ2-1, with TRBD2 matching over 9 bases. The CDR3 contains 19 residues. Germline assignment: CDR1 SGHDN and CDR2 FVKESK. Trimming at V came to 1 base and at J to 7 bases, leaving 17 bases not matched to a gene. The CDR3 DNA follows: TGTGCCAGCAGCCAAGTCGAGCCTAGCGGGATTTTATGGGCTAATGAGCAGTTCTTC. This codes for CASSQVEPSGILWANEQFF.

This clone was seen a single time. This rearrangement joins TRBV4-2 to TRBJ2-2, with TRBD2 matching over 10 bases. The length of the CDR3 is 16 residues. The germline gives CDR1 LGHNA, CDR2 YNFKEQ. V shed 1 base and J 4 bases; nucleotides not matched to a gene: 3. The CDR3 is CASSQASGRLTGELFF. The CDR3 coding sequence is TGTGCCAGCAGCCAAGCTAGCGGGAGACTCACCGGGGAGCTGTTTTTT.

This chain uses TRBV3-1 (or the pseudogene TRBV3-2) with TRBJ1-5; D is ambiguous. Trimming took off 1 base at V and 4 bases at J, with 8 bases between the two ends. Germline CDR1 LGHDT, CDR2 YNNKEL (reference sequence). The CDR3 is 14 amino acids. CDR3 coding DNA: TGTGCCAGCAGCCAAGGATCGGAGAATCAGCCCCAGCATTTT. This translates into CASSQGSENQPQHF.

The chain has TRBV7-8 and TRBJ1-6; 7 bases match TRBD1. J lost 9 bases, V lost 5 bases, and 10 bases had no gene match. Germline V lookup: CDR1 SGHVS, CDR2 FQNEAQ. The CDR3 has 15 residues. In nucleotides, the CDR3 is TGTGCCAGCAGCCCTGGCCGGGACAGAATTTCACCCCTCCACTTT. Protein: CASSPGRDRISPLHF. The full variable domain, in which reference TRBV7-8 and TRBJ1-6 provide the parts outside the CDR3, is GAGVSQSPRYKVAKRGQDVALRCDPISGHVSLFWYQQALGQGPEFLTYFQNEAQLDKSGLPSDRFFAERPEGSVSTLKIQRTQQEDSAVYLCASSPGRDRISPLHFGNGTRLTVT.

The chain joins TRBV5-1 to TRBJ2-2; D perhaps matches TRBD1 (6 bases). Germline V lookup: CDR1 SGHRS, CDR2 YFSETQ. Trimming took off 4 bases at V and 3 bases at J, with 13 bases between the two ends. The CDR3 has 15 residues. The CDR3 reads CASSAVRTDTGELFF. The DNA for the CDR3 is TGCGCCAGCAGCGCGGTCAGGACAGACACCGGGGAGCTGTTTTTT.

The chain joins TRBV5-6 to TRBJ1-2; 7 nucleotides align to TRBD1. This CDR3 is 14 amino acids long. The germline CDR1 and CDR2 sequences are SGHDT and YYEEEE. V shed 4 bases and J 7 bases; nucleotides not matched to a gene: 10. CDR3 coding DNA: TGTGCCAGCAGCCCCGCCAGGGGGGCAGGTGGCTACACCTTC. Its translation is CASSPARGAGGYTF. The full variable domain, completed using reference TRBV5-6 and TRBJ1-2, is DAGVTQSPTHLIKTRGQQVTLRCSPKSGHDTVSWYQQALGQGPQFIFQYYEEEERQRGNFPDRFSGHQFPNYSSELNVNALLLGDSALYLCASSPARGAGGYTFGSGTRLTVV.

The J gene is TRBJ2-2, the V gene TRBV28, with TRBD2 matching 7 bases. CDR1 and CDR2 (germline): MDHEN, SYDVKM. V lost 7 bases and J lost 5; bases outside the gene matches: 4. This CDR3 comprises 13 residues. CDR3 residues: CASKVGGTGELFF. The DNA for the CDR3 is TGTGCCAGCAAGGTCGGGGGGACCGGGGAGCTGTTTTTT. The variable domain in full, completed from reference TRBV28 and TRBJ2-2, reads DVKVTQSSRYLVKRTGEKVFLECVQDMDHENMFWYRQDPGLGLRLIYFSYDVKMKEKGDIPEGYSVSREKKERFSLILESASTNQTSMYLCASKVGGTGELFFGEGSRLTVL.

J is TRBJ2-4 and V is TRBV15; D unclear. The CDR3 runs 12 residues. Trimming left V 3 bases short and J 4 bases short, with 4 bases between. Germline V lookup: CDR1 LNHNV, CDR2 YYDKDF (reference sequence). CDR3 coding DNA: TGTGCCACCAGCAGCTTTAAAAACATTCAGTACTTC. This translates into CATSSFKNIQYF.

The J gene is TRBJ2-1, the V gene TRBV20-1; 10 bases are shared with TRBD2. The CDR3 contains 11 residues. The germline gives CDR1 DFQATT, CDR2 SNEGSKA (reference sequence). The V gene end was trimmed by 1 base and the J gene end by 14 bases; junction bases not matched to a gene: 2. CDR3 protein: CSARGGTSEFF. DNA for the CDR3: TGCAGTGCTAGAGGCGGGACTAGCGAGTTCTTC.

The V and J genes are TRBV7-2 and TRBJ1-1, with D maybe TRBD1 (6 bases). Germline lookup yields CDR1 SGHTA and CDR2 FQGNSA. This CDR3 contains 16 residues. Trimming shortened V by 6 bases and J by 2 bases, and 19 bases separated the two germline ends. The CDR3 nucleotides are TGTGCCAGCAGACTTACCCCTAGACAGGCAAACACTGAAGCTTTCTTT. Translation gives CASRLTPRQANTEAFF.

This clone was recorded only once. This chain links TRBV27 with TRBJ2-4, with TRBD2 as a possible D gene (5 bases). The CDR3 has 14 residues. CDR1 is MNHEY and CDR2 is SMNVEV in the germline V gene (reference sequence). Trimming stripped 5 bases from V and 8 bases from J, with 16 bases between. In DNA, the CDR3 is TGTGCCAGCAGTGGTGGACTGATCGGGGACATTCAGTACTTC. This encodes CASSGGLIGDIQYF.

This chain joins TRBV7-2 and TRBJ2-1; D perhaps matches TRBD2 (7 bases). Germline V lookup: CDR1 SGHTA, CDR2 FQGNSA. Deletions cut 2 bases from V and 6 bases from J, with 8 bases between. This CDR3 has 13 amino acids. The CDR3 nucleotides are TGTGCCAGCAGCTTACGGGGGGCCAATGAGCAGTTCTTC. Translation: CASSLRGANEQFF.